A single sample is the source of the 8 T cell receptor beta chains below, sequenced in a study of T cells after yellow fever vaccination. TCRdb reprocessed the 5' RACE reads with MiXCR, giving one entry per CDR3 protein. Of hundreds of thousands of distinct CDR3 sequences in the sample, around a tenth were seen once. Sequencing used PBMCs, obtained on the day of the first yellow fever vaccination. The receptors stem from a man between 18 and 35 years old who received the YFV17D yellow fever vaccine.

This clonotype has more than one count but fewer than ten. The V gene is TRBV4-3, the J gene TRBJ1-3; D remains unclear. V dropped 0 bases and J dropped 2 bases, with 14 bases sitting between them. CDR3 length: 17 residues. Germline CDR1 reads LGHNA; CDR2 reads YSLEER. DNA for the CDR3: TGCGCCAGCAGCCAAGATGCCTCGAGGAGTACTGGAAACACCATATATTTT. Translating it yields CASSQDASRSTGNTIYF.

V usage is TRBV5-4 and J usage is TRBJ1-1, with D possibly being TRBD1 (5 bases). Germline CDR1 and CDR2: SGHNT and YYREEE (reference sequence). V was cut by 4 bases and J by 7 bases, with 17 bases left in between. The CDR3 length is 14 residues. The CDR3 DNA reads as TGTGCCAGCAGCGTAACAGGAGGGCGTATTGAAGCTTTCTTT. Protein product: CASSVTGGRIEAFF.

The rearrangement uses TRBV6-5 and TRBJ2-7; no clear D. Trimming shortened V by 1 base and J by 6 bases, and 4 bases separated the two germline ends. The CDR3 has 11 residues. Germline V gene data show CDR1 as MNHEY and CDR2 as SVGAGI. The CDR3 bases are TGTGCCAGCAGTTACTTGAGCGAGCAGTACTTC. Residues: CASSYLSEQYF.

This clonotype has just a few counts. The V and J genes are TRBV27 and TRBJ1-6; 9 bases are a match to TRBD1. The trim removed 5 bases at V and 1 base at J, leaving 3 bases unmatched. The CDR3 consists of 16 residues. Germline V gene data show CDR1 as MNHEY and CDR2 as SMNVEV (reference sequence). This CDR3 reads CASSGTGKSYNSPLHF. In nucleotides, the CDR3 is TGTGCCAGCAGTGGGACAGGGAAATCCTATAATTCACCCCTCCACTTT.

The J gene is TRBJ2-3, the V gene TRBV9; 10 bases are a match to TRBD2. CDR1 is SGDLS and CDR2 is YYNGEE in the germline V gene. Unmatched junction bases numbered 6, after V lost 1 base and J lost 1 base. This CDR3 comprises 17 residues. CDR3 bases: TGTGCCAGCAGCGTAAGGGGCGGGACTAGCGGCACAGATACGCAGTATTTT. It codes for CASSVRGGTSGTDTQYF.

Here the CDR3 reads CASSPTGDGEKLFF. CDR3 bases: TGTGCCAGCTCACCGACAGGGGATGGTGAAAAACTGTTTTTT. The chain couples TRBV18 to TRBJ1-4; the match to TRBD1 covers 8 bases. The J segment lost 7 bases and the V segment lost 3 bases, leaving 4 bases of the junction unmatched. Germline V CDR1 and CDR2: KGHSH, LQKENI. CDR3 length equals 14 residues. The variable domain in full, completed from reference TRBV18 and TRBJ1-4, reads NAGVMQNPRHLVRRRGQEARLRCSPMKGHSHVYWYRQLPEEGLKFMVYLQKENIIDESGMPKERFSAEFPKEGPSILRIQQVVRGDSAAYFCASSPTGDGEKLFFGSGTQLSVL.

Regarding this clonotype: At one of its ends the junction is not consistent with the germline gene, which may arise from a read error. V usage is TRBV20-1 and J usage is TRBJ2-4, with 8 bases lining up with TRBD1. The CDR3 spans 11 residues. From germline, CDR1 is DFQATT and CDR2 SNEGSKA (reference sequence). The CDR3 sequence: CSANEQGVGAF. The CDR3 DNA follows: TGCAGTGCCAACGAACAGGGGGTTGGGGCCTTC.

The rearrangement joins TRBV4-2 to TRBJ1-5, with D unresolved. The CDR3 covers 17 residues. The germline CDR1 and CDR2 sequences are LGHNA and YNFKEQ. Trimming pared 0 bases from V and 2 bases from J, leaving 14 bases between. CDR3 DNA: TGTGCCAGCAGCCAAGAAACGGGTTTGACGGGCAATCAGCCCCAGCATTTT. Translation gives CASSQETGLTGNQPQHF.